The source of this T cell receptor beta chain is a study of identical twins. Whole-study results and caveats: Its conclusions, products of cross-sectional statistical analysis, did not come from following the same donors. Twin pairs had excess sharing that was weaker in beta out-of-frame sequences. Memory repertoires lacked the insertion deficit that abundant cord blood beta clonotypes showed.

Trimming cost V 2 bases and J 5 bases, with 18 bases left between them. The CDR3 length is 16 residues. Germline V gives CDR1 MNHEY, CDR2 SVGAGI. This clonotype was counted many times. The antigen remains undetermined. A universal primer site was incorporated via template switching, and the cDNA contained unique molecular identifiers. TCRdb called the 5' RACE reads again in MiXCR, with one record for every CDR3 protein. The sample lists 400,000 to 500,000 distinct CDR3 sequences; approximately 17% were seen once. This receptor was obtained from a man aged 45-60 years in good health. Sequences were obtained from naive T cells sorted from blood. The chain has TRBV6-5 and TRBJ1-2; D unclear. CDR3 nucleotide sequence: TGTGCCAGCAGTTACCACGGCCCCTATTCCGTGTATGGCTACACCTTC. The encoded protein is CASSYHGPYSVYGYTF.